This is a list of T cell receptor beta chains from one sample in a study of CD8 T cells in Susac syndrome. MiXCR was run by TCRdb on the immunoSEQ multiplex PCR reads, yielding one entry per CDR3 protein. Among around 50,000 distinct CDR3 sequences listed, 85% to 95% were seen once. The sequenced sample consisted of CD8+ T cells from PBMCs. All receptors come from a human donor in good health. Each CDR3 is given with its conserved first and last residue. D genes are given only for firm matches.

j_call: TRBJ2-7
cdr3_length: 13
d_call: .
v_call: TRBV29-1
cdr3_nt: TGCAGCGTTGGCGGCGGTGGGAGGTACGAGCAGTACTTC
cdr3_aa: CSVGGGGRYEQYF

j_call: TRBJ2-7
cdr3_length: 15
d_call: TRBD2
v_call: TRBV20-1
cdr3_nt: TGCAGTGCGGTCGGGACTAGCGGGACCCTCTACGAGCAGTACTTC
cdr3_aa: CSAVGTSGTLYEQYF

j_call: TRBJ2-7
cdr3_length: 14
d_call: TRBD1
v_call: TRBV7-9
cdr3_nt: TGTGCCAGCAGCTCCCTCTCGGACAGGTACGAGCAGTACTTC
cdr3_aa: CASSSLSDRYEQYF

j_call: TRBJ2-7
cdr3_length: 15
d_call: TRBD2
v_call: TRBV30
cdr3_nt: TGTGCCTGGAGGCCAACGGCTAGCGGGATCTACGAGCAGTACTTC
cdr3_aa: CAWRPTASGIYEQYF

j_call: TRBJ1-1
cdr3_length: 15
d_call: TRBD1
v_call: TRBV9
cdr3_nt: TGTGCCAGCAGCGTCGGGACAGGGGCGAACACTGAAGCTTTCTTT
cdr3_aa: CASSVGTGANTEAFF

j_call: TRBJ1-1
cdr3_length: 18
d_call: .
v_call: TRBV6-2/TRBV6-3
cdr3_nt: TGTGCCAGCAGTTACTCGATTTCGGACAGCGGTTGGAACACTGAAGCTTTCTTT
cdr3_aa: CASSYSISDSGWNTEAFF

j_call: TRBJ1-2
cdr3_length: 15
d_call: .
v_call: TRBV7-6
cdr3_nt: TGTGCCAGCAGCTATATGACGGACTCTAACTATGGCTACACCTTC
cdr3_aa: CASSYMTDSNYGYTF

j_call: TRBJ1-2
cdr3_length: 15
d_call: .
v_call: TRBV4-3
cdr3_nt: TGCGCCAGCAGCCAAGATCCGGGTTTATCCTATGGCTACACCTTC
cdr3_aa: CASSQDPGLSYGYTF

j_call: TRBJ1-2
cdr3_length: 14
d_call: .
v_call: TRBV6-6
cdr3_nt: TGTGCCAGCAGTTACTCAGAAGGGGGTGGTGGCTACACCTTC
cdr3_aa: CASSYSEGGGGYTF

j_call: TRBJ2-7
cdr3_length: 14
d_call: .
v_call: TRBV9
cdr3_nt: TGTGCCAGCAGCGTAGGAGGAATCCCCTACGAGCAGTACTTC
cdr3_aa: CASSVGGIPYEQYF